One and the same sample provided the 15 T cell receptor beta chains below, sequenced in a study of T cell responses to AZD1222 COVID-19 vaccine. Assay: immunoSEQ multiplex PCR; the TCRdb copy retains only in-frame clones and omits some. The data show about 120,000 clones, with more than 75% seen just once and approximately 3.5% held by the top ten. Sequenced material: peripheral blood, taken 28 days after the second AZD1222 dose. Receptor source: an adult who received the AZD1222 COVID-19 vaccine.

J is TRBJ2-7 and V is TRBV4-1; D not certain. This CDR3 comprises 15 residues. Trimming removed 3 bases at V and 3 bases at J, with 15 bases between. The germline V gene encodes CDR1 MGHRA and CDR2 YSYEKL. CDR3 coding DNA: TGCGCCAGCAGCCAGCCTCTGACGTCAGACTACGAGCAGTACTTC. It yields the protein CASSQPLTSDYEQYF.

The V call is TRBV19, the J call TRBJ1-5; D perhaps matches TRBD1 (6 bases). Germline CDR1 LNHDA, CDR2 SQIVND (reference sequence). The CDR3 is 14 residues long. Trimming left V 6 bases short and J 7 bases short, with 16 bases between. The CDR3 region has the DNA TGTGCCAGTAGAAAGAGGGGGGGGGACCAGCCCCAGCATTTT. Translated: CASRKRGGDQPQHF.

The V call is TRBV10-3, the J call TRBJ1-2; D might be TRBD1 (5 bases). V was clipped by 4 bases and J by 5 bases, with 14 bases between them. The CDR3 extends over 14 amino acids. Germline CDR1 is ENHRY and CDR2 is SYGVKD. CDR3: CAISATERGYGYTF. CDR3 DNA: TGTGCCATCAGTGCGACAGAGCGCGGGTATGGCTACACCTTC.

This chain connects TRBV18 to TRBJ1-4; 8 bases fit TRBD1. The CDR3 has 15 amino acids. The trim removed 4 bases at V and 4 bases at J, leaving 5 bases unmatched. Germline CDR1 and CDR2: KGHSH and LQKENI. In DNA form, the CDR3 reads TGTGCCAGCTCACAAGGGACAGGACTTAATGAAAAACTGTTTTTT. This codes for CASSQGTGLNEKLFF.

The rearrangement links TRBV15 to TRBJ2-1; 9 nucleotides agree with TRBD2. The CDR3 is 16 residues long. Germline V lookup: CDR1 LNHNV, CDR2 YYDKDF (reference sequence). V lost 2 bases and J lost 10; bases outside the gene matches: 12. CDR3 nucleotides: TGTGCCACCAGCAGATCTGGGTTGAGCGGGGGGCGGGAGCAGTTCTTC. Encoded protein: CATSRSGLSGGREQFF.

This clone was found once. V is TRBV6-2 or TRBV6-3 and J is TRBJ1-3, with a possible D match to TRBD1 (6 bases). The CDR3 runs to 15 residues. The germline V gene has CDR1 MNHEY and CDR2 SVGEGT. The V end was cut by 0 bases, the J end by 3 bases, with 9 bases between. The CDR3 region is CASSYSGDIGNTIYF. The CDR3 bases are TGTGCCAGCAGTTACTCCGGGGACATTGGAAACACCATATATTTT.

V and J are TRBV6-4 and TRBJ2-1; no definite D call. There are 15 residues in the CDR3. Germline values: CDR1 MRHNA, CDR2 SNTAGT. The V gene lost 8 bases and the J gene lost 0 bases, with 14 bases spanning the gap. The CDR3 nucleotides are TGTGCCAGCCGTTTAGCAGCTAGCTCCTACAATGAGCAGTTCTTC. Amino acids: CASRLAASSYNEQFF.

The chain uses TRBV27 and TRBJ2-2; 7 bases fit TRBD2. J was trimmed by 7 bases and V by 6 bases; bases with no gene match: 5. This CDR3 is 13 amino acids long. Germline V gene data show CDR1 as MNHEY and CDR2 as SMNVEV (reference sequence). Written as DNA, the CDR3 is TGTGCCAGCAGGCCCCAGCGGGGCGGGGAGCTGTTTTTT. Protein product: CASRPQRGGELFF.

This rearrangement joins TRBV7-2 to TRBJ1-2; 11 bases agree with TRBD1. The CDR3 is 16 residues long. CDR1 and CDR2 from the germline V gene are SGHTA and FQGNSA. Trimming cost V 5 bases and J 4 bases; bases outside gene matches: 9. CDR3 amino acids: CASSQSGTGGIYGYTF. The CDR3 nucleotides are TGTGCCAGCAGCCAGTCCGGGACAGGGGGGATCTATGGCTACACCTTC.

This clone showed up just once. The chain uses TRBV4-1 and TRBJ2-6, with TRBD1 matching 8 bases. The CDR3 extends over 17 amino acids. J was trimmed by 0 bases and V by 5 bases; bases with no gene match: 6. Germline V CDR1 and CDR2: MGHRA, YSYEKL. CDR3: CASSSQGVPSGANVLTF. CDR3 DNA: TGCGCCAGCAGCTCACAGGGGGTCCCCTCTGGGGCCAACGTCCTGACTTTC.

This rearrangement joins TRBV30 to TRBJ2-1, with 10 bases aligning to TRBD2. The V and J ends lost 3 bases and 7 bases, in that order; junction bases with no gene match: 6. The CDR3 is 14 amino acids. Germline values: CDR1 GTSNPN, CDR2 SVGIG (reference sequence). CDR3 sequence reads: CAWSSSGRGNEQFF. CDR3 DNA: TGTGCCTGGAGCTCTAGCGGGAGAGGGAATGAGCAGTTCTTC.

The chain employs TRBV28 and TRBJ2-5; 14 positions match TRBD2. The ends lost 4 bases at V and 5 bases at J; junction bases unmatched: 9. The CDR3 extends over 17 amino acids. Germline lookup yields CDR1 MDHEN and CDR2 SYDVKM. The CDR3 protein is CASSSALGLAGAETQYF. The CDR3, as DNA: TGTGCCAGCAGTTCCGCTCTGGGACTAGCGGGAGCGGAGACCCAGTACTTC.

Here the CDR3 reads CASSFSGSYEQYF. CDR3 bases: TGTGCCAGCAGTTTCAGCGGGTCCTACGAGCAGTACTTC. This sequence joins TRBV12-3 or TRBV12-4 and TRBJ2-7, with a possible D match to TRBD2 (6 bases). The V and J ends lost 3 bases and 1 base respectively, with 7 bases between them. This CDR3 region has 13 residues.

J is TRBJ1-4 and V is TRBV19; the match to TRBD1 covers 8 bases. CDR3 length: 14 residues. Trimming took 4 bases from V and 2 from J; bases not matched to a gene: 0. CDR1 is LNHDA, CDR2 SQIVND, per germline (reference sequence). The CDR3 DNA sequence: TGTGCCAGTAGTAGGACAGGGACTAATGAAAAACTGTTTTTT. Its translation is CASSRTGTNEKLFF.

The genes are TRBV6-5 and TRBJ1-2; D not resolved. The ends were cut back, 9 bases at V and 2 bases at J, with 10 bases in the middle. Germline CDR1 reads MNHEY; CDR2 reads SVGAGI. This CDR3 is built from 12 residues. DNA for the CDR3: TGTGCCAGTTTGGACTGGAACTATGGCTACACCTTC. It codes for CASLDWNYGYTF.